This TCR beta chain was sequenced for a study of OX40 agonist ivuxolimab in advanced cancers. Looking at the study overall: Patients receiving dose escalation had hepatocellular carcinoma, melanoma, renal cell or head and neck cancer. A male proportion of about 86% was recorded, with mean age approximately 64 years and range roughly 23 to 90.

Some clones are missing from TCRdb's copy, which holds only in-frame ones; the method was immunoSEQ multiplex PCR. The table records fewer than 95,000 clones, about 92% of them present only once. Details on this clone: Antigen: not known.

Whole-study results and caveats: Antigens targeted by the expanded peripheral T cells were not determined.

The clonotype originates from an adult with an advanced solid tumor such as melanoma, head and neck, liver or kidney cancer. The starting material was CD4+ or CD8+ T cells sorted from blood, obtained in a trial of the OX40 agonist ivuxolimab.

The CDR3 region has the DNA TGTGCCAGCTCACCACCGTGGCAGGGGGCAGGGGAGCTGTTTTTT. Translating gives CASSPPWQGAGELFF. V usage is TRBV18 and J usage is TRBJ2-2, with TRBD1 matching over 8 bases. The V and J ends lost 0 bases and 8 bases, in that order; junction bases with no gene match: 5. Germline assignment: CDR1 KGHSH and CDR2 LQKENI. The CDR3 extends over 15 amino acids.